This T cell receptor beta chain derives from a study of CD4 T cells in relation to SARS-CoV-2 and coronaviruses. About the study: TCR beta CDR3s were sequenced after approximately ten-day antigen culture of PBMCs.

Findings and caveats of the study: In roughly 65% of donors, memory CD4+ clonotypes crossrecognized SARS-CoV-2 and at least one common cold coronavirus spike.

In the case of this clone: Its antigen is still unknown.

The length of the CDR3 is 15 residues. Germline CDR1 reads SGHAT; CDR2 reads FQDESV (reference sequence). J gave up 3 bases and V 5 bases, and 7 bases lay outside the gene matches. Sequenced by immunoSEQ multiplex PCR; TCRdb stores in-frame clones only, minus some. The table has 25,000 to 30,000 clones, roughly 82% seen once. Before the COVID-19 pandemic, during about 2011-2018, CD4+ T cells were taken from unexposed donors. The cells were cultured for under 13 days before CD4+ T cells were isolated. Testing used SARS-CoV-2 S/N and four cold-coronavirus spikes on unexposed-donor CD4+ T cells, cells permitting.

Material for sequencing was CD4+ T cells from PBMCs, cultured in vitro. The chain combines TRBV11-1 with TRBJ2-7; 10 nucleotides agree with TRBD1. This TCR was sampled from a human donor in good health. CDR3 nucleotides: TGTGCCAGCAGCCCCCGGGACAGGGGAGTCTACGAGCAGTACTTC. Translated: CASSPRDRGVYEQYF.